This T cell receptor (beta chain) was observed in a study of sequential checkpoint blockade in melanoma. Treatment defined: randomized to nivolumab then ipilimumab (arm A) or the reverse (arm B). Patients had received no earlier DNA-damaging chemotherapy. Some clones are missing from TCRdb's copy, which holds only in-frame ones; the method was immunoSEQ multiplex PCR. The sample lists some 18,000 clones, approximately 77% occurring once. Details on this clone: Sequence at one end of the junction differs from germline and may be a read error.

Germline CDR1 and CDR2: MNHNY and SVGAGI (reference sequence). The CDR3 loop spans 13 amino acids. The chain couples TRBV6-6 to TRBJ2-7; weak D call: TRBD2 (5 bases). The source was CD8+ T cells sorted from blood (inferred from file names), collected from a patient given nivolumab and ipilimumab in sequence. The clonotype comes from a human donor with melanoma. The CDR3 is CAISGRTGDEQYF. In nucleotides, the CDR3 is TGTGCCATCAGTGGGCGAACCGGGGACGAGCAGTACTTC.